These 26 T cell receptor beta chains originate from one sample sequenced in a study of T cells in Graves' hyperthyroidism and ophthalmopathy. The TCR beta CDR3 regions underwent amplification using RNA transcripts as the source. The HTBI primer set served for first-round RT-PCR of the TCR CDR3. TCRdb re-derived calls from the multiplex PCR reads in MiXCR, one entry per CDR3 protein. The data show 600,000 to 700,000 distinct CDR3 sequences, with 40% to 55% seen just once and approximately 7.2% held by the top ten. What was sequenced was peripheral blood or thyroid tissue (not recorded which). These receptors were collected from an adult man with Graves' disease, either hyperthyroidism or ophthalmopathy (not recorded which).

Note on this clonotype: Being one base from a much bigger clone, this may be a read error. The chain combines TRBV10-3 with TRBJ1-1, with D unresolved. V was trimmed by 6 bases and J by 3 bases, leaving 11 bases between them. The CDR3 sequence is 13 residues long. Germline values: CDR1 ENHRY, CDR2 SYGVKD. CDR3 in DNA: TGTGCCATCAGCGCGGAAAAGGACACTGAAGCTTTCTTT. This translates into CAISAEKDTEAFF.

This sequence joins TRBV9 and TRBJ2-7; D is uncertain. This CDR3 contains 13 residues. Germline loops: CDR1 SGDLS, CDR2 YYNGEE. The V gene lost 6 bases and the J gene lost 2 bases, with 12 bases spanning the gap. The DNA for the CDR3 is TGTGCCAGCACCCAGGCAAACCCCTACGAGCAGTACTTC. As protein: CASTQANPYEQYF.

Note on this clonotype: A read error may explain this, as a much larger clone is one base away. The chain links TRBV7-8 to TRBJ2-5, with a possible D match to TRBD2 (6 bases). The CDR3 runs to 15 residues. Germline V CDR1 and CDR2: SGHVS, FQNEAQ. The DNA for the CDR3 is TGTGCCGGCAGCTCCCGCGTGGGAGGTCAAGAGACCCAGTACTTC. Protein: CAGSSRVGGQETQYF.

Concerning this clonotype: At one boundary the junction diverges from the germline segment, which might be a read error. The V and J genes are TRBV10-3 and TRBJ2-7, with a tentative D call TRBD2 (8 bases). This CDR3 spans 15 amino acids. Germline CDR1 ENHRY, CDR2 SYGVKD. CDR3 nucleotide sequence: TGTGCCAGCAGTAGCGGGGACAGATTCTCCTACGAGCAGTACTTC. Translating gives CASSSGDRFSYEQYF.

In this sample, this clonotype turned up many times. The V call is TRBV24-1, the J call TRBJ1-2; possibly TRBD1 for D (5 bases). V was shortened by 10 bases and J by 0 bases, with 11 bases between the two germline ends. This CDR3 has 13 residues. Germline CDR1 and CDR2: KGHDR and SFDVKD. The CDR3 nucleotides are TGTGCCACAAGGGACGGAGCTAACTATGGCTACACCTTC. It specifies CATRDGANYGYTF.

This clonotype came up a few times. A much larger clone is a single base away; this may be a read error. The chain carries TRBV15 and TRBJ1-2; a possible D gene is TRBD1 (5 bases). CDR3 size: 15 residues. CDR1 and CDR2 from the germline V gene are LNHNV and YYDKDF (reference sequence). The CDR3 reads CATSRDRSAGNGCTF. The CDR3 nucleotides are TGTGCCACCAGCAGAGATCGGTCAGCAGGGAATGGCTGCACCTTC.

V usage is TRBV6-1 and J usage is TRBJ1-3, with D maybe TRBD1 (6 bases). V was clipped by 7 bases and J by 4 bases, with 17 bases between them. CDR1 is MNHNS, CDR2 SASEGT, per germline. The CDR3 totals 15 residues. The DNA for the CDR3 is TGTGCCAGCACTGGGGCGGGACATCTAGGAAACACCATATATTTT. Translated: CASTGAGHLGNTIYF.

This clonotype was detected only once. This chain links TRBV7-9 with TRBJ1-1, with D perhaps matching TRBD1 (5 bases). The CDR3 is made up of 12 amino acids. CDR1 and CDR2 from the germline V gene are SEHNR and FQNEAQ (reference sequence). The CDR3 nucleotides are TGTGCTAGAGAAATAGGGGTTACTGAAGCTTTCTTT. Protein sequence: CAREIGVTEAFF. The whole variable domain, filled in from reference TRBV7-9 and TRBJ1-1, reads DTGVSQNPRHKITKRGQNVTFRCDPISEHNRLYWYRQTLGQGPEFLTYFQNEAQLEKSRLLSDRFSAERPKGSFSTLEIQRTEQGDSAMYLCAREIGVTEAFFGQGTRLTVV.

The V call is TRBV20-1, the J call TRBJ2-1, with 8 bases lining up with TRBD1. The CDR3 is 11 residues long. The J segment lost 14 bases and the V segment lost 3 bases, leaving 6 bases of the junction unmatched. CDR1 is DFQATT, CDR2 SNEGSKA, per germline (reference sequence). Here the CDR3 DNA reads TGCAGTGCTAGCCCGGACAGGGTGGAGTTCTTC. Protein sequence: CSASPDRVEFF.

The J gene is TRBJ1-1, the V gene TRBV2; maybe TRBD1 (5 bases). Deletions cut 8 bases from V and 4 bases from J, with 14 bases between. CDR3 length equals 13 residues. The germline V gene encodes CDR1 SNHLY and CDR2 FYNNEI. Here the CDR3 reads CASSPGTSTEAFF. The CDR3 DNA reads TGTGCCAGCTCACCAGGGACCAGCACTGAAGCTTTCTTT.

This clonotype was detected ten times or more. The chain recombines TRBV7-2 with TRBJ1-2; TRBD1 matches at 9 bases. V lost 5 bases, J lost 3 bases, and 7 bases stayed unmatched. The length of the CDR3 is 15 residues. The germline V gene has CDR1 SGHTA and CDR2 FQGNSA. The CDR3: CASSLTGGRDYGYTF. Here the CDR3 DNA reads TGTGCCAGCAGCCTAACAGGGGGCAGGGACTATGGCTACACCTTC.

The chain employs TRBV7-3 and TRBJ2-2; 14 bases are shared with TRBD2. CDR3 size: 17 residues. Germline V lookup: CDR1 SGHTA, CDR2 FQGTGA. With 5 bases clipped from V and 7 bases from J, the junction kept 9 bases outside the gene matches. The DNA for the CDR3 is TGTGCCAGCAGCGCCCGACTAGCGGGGGGGCCGGGCGGGGAGCTGTTTTTT. It specifies CASSARLAGGPGGELFF.

The J gene is TRBJ1-2, the V gene TRBV5-1; D unresolved. V was clipped by 4 bases and J by 0 bases, with 13 bases between them. The CDR3 totals 15 residues. CDR1 is SGHRS and CDR2 is YFSETQ in the germline V gene. The CDR3 reads CASSLGARTNYGYTF. CDR3 sequence (DNA): TGCGCCAGCAGCCTCGGCGCCAGGACTAACTATGGCTACACCTTC.

V usage is TRBV29-1 and J usage is TRBJ2-5, with TRBD1 matching over 7 bases. The ends lost 4 bases at V and 7 bases at J; junction bases unmatched: 6. This CDR3 has 12 residues. Germline-derived CDR1 and CDR2 are SQVTM and ANQGSEA. The CDR3 DNA follows: TGCAGCGTTGTAAAGGGGGCTGGGACCCAGTACTTC. Protein sequence: CSVVKGAGTQYF.

Only a few counts were recorded for this clonotype. The chain is built from TRBV19 and TRBJ2-2, with 7 bases aligning to TRBD2. The CDR3 totals 14 residues. In germline, CDR1 is LNHDA, CDR2 SQIVND (reference sequence). The CDR3 coding sequence is TGTGCTTCAGCGGGGAGGGCCCGAACCGGGGAGCTGTTTTTT. This gives the protein CASAGRARTGELFF.

This clonotype was found many times. The chain couples TRBV7-9 to TRBJ1-2; 8 nucleotides align to TRBD1. This CDR3 spans 12 amino acids. CDR1 SEHNR and CDR2 FQNEAQ come from the germline V gene (reference sequence). The V segment lost 5 bases and the J segment 7 bases; nucleotides outside the gene matches: 3. The CDR3 loop is CASSPGQAGYTF. CDR3 nucleotides: TGTGCCAGCAGCCCGGGACAGGCTGGCTACACCTTC.

This clonotype was detected ten times or more. The rearrangement joins TRBV29-1 to TRBJ2-6, with unresolved D. Trimming took 2 bases from V and 4 from J, leaving 9 bases between them. The CDR3 is 14 amino acids. CDR1 and CDR2 (germline): SQVTM, ANQGSEA. CDR3 coding DNA: TGCAGCGTTGAACCCCTCGGAGGGGCCAACGTCCTGACTTTC. Amino acid sequence: CSVEPLGGANVLTF.

This chain links TRBV20-1 with TRBJ1-4, with 7 bases identical to TRBD1. CDR1 DFQATT and CDR2 SNEGSKA come from the germline V gene (reference sequence). V was pared by 0 bases and J by 8 bases, with 9 bases of the junction left unmatched. The CDR3 loop spans 15 amino acids. CDR3 residues: CSARDVTGVDEKLFF. DNA for the CDR3: TGCAGTGCTAGAGACGTAACAGGGGTAGACGAAAAACTGTTTTTT.

V is TRBV29-1 and J is TRBJ1-1; D unresolved. CDR3 length equals 11 residues. Trimming left V 8 bases short and J 2 bases short, with 9 bases between. The germline gives CDR1 SQVTM, CDR2 ANQGSEA. CDR3 in amino acids: CSLPTNTEAFF. CDR3 DNA: TGCAGCCTGCCTACAAACACTGAAGCTTTCTTT.

This chain connects TRBV15 to TRBJ1-2; TRBD1 agrees at 8 bases. Germline-derived CDR1 and CDR2 are LNHNV and YYDKDF (reference sequence). The CDR3 is 15 residues long. After removal of 1 base from V and 2 bases from J, the junction contained 3 bases not matched to a gene. CDR3 amino acids: CATSRGRTGNYGYTF. The CDR3 coding sequence is TGTGCCACCAGCAGAGGCAGGACAGGGAACTATGGCTACACCTTC.

This clonotype was recorded at least ten times. J is TRBJ2-7 and V is TRBV2; TRBD1 agrees at 8 bases. Germline trimming cut 4 bases from V and 3 bases from J; bases unmatched to any gene: 5. This CDR3 is 14 amino acids long. Germline V lookup: CDR1 SNHLY, CDR2 FYNNEI. The CDR3 loop reads CASSVGTGYYEQYF. CDR3 nucleotides: TGTGCCAGCAGTGTCGGGACAGGCTACTACGAGCAGTACTTC.

This chain uses TRBV20-1 with TRBJ2-5; TRBD1 matches at 10 bases. Germline CDR1 and CDR2: DFQATT and SNEGSKA (reference sequence). The CDR3 totals 15 residues. J lost 1 base, V lost 6 bases, and 8 bases had no gene match. CDR3 bases: TGCAGTGCACCAGACAGGGGGCGGCTCCAAGAGACCCAGTACTTC. Encoded protein: CSAPDRGRLQETQYF.

This clonotype was counted a few times. The chain joins TRBV20-1 to TRBJ1-2, with a tentative D call TRBD1 (5 bases). The germline V gene has CDR1 DFQATT and CDR2 SNEGSKA (reference sequence). Trimming took off 6 bases at V and 8 bases at J, with 22 bases between the two ends. The CDR3 is 14 amino acids. The CDR3 here is CSALTGTDAWGYTF. The CDR3 coding sequence is TGCAGTGCGCTTACCGGGACGGACGCCTGGGGCTACACCTTC.

This chain uses TRBV7-8 with TRBJ1-3, with D hard to call. V gave up 3 bases and J gave up 7 bases, with 1 base separating them. Germline V gene data show CDR1 as SGHVS and CDR2 as FQNEAQ. This CDR3 is 10 amino acids long. The CDR3 DNA follows: TGTGCCAGCAGCTTCAACACCATATATTTT. This encodes CASSFNTIYF.

On this clonotype: A much larger clone differs from this one at a single base, so this may be a read error. V gene TRBV15 combines with J gene TRBJ1-1; D uncertain. This CDR3 is built from 15 residues. Germline CDR1 LNHNV, CDR2 YYDKDF (reference sequence). The CDR3 nucleotides are TGTGCCAGCAGCGTAGAGTCGGTAGTGGACACTGAAGCTTTCTTT. It is translated as CASSVESVVDTEAFF.

This clonotype was seen at least ten times. V is TRBV24-1 and J is TRBJ1-2; possibly TRBD1 for D (5 bases). The CDR3 consists of 14 residues. The germline CDR1 and CDR2 sequences are KGHDR and SFDVKD. The V gene lost 3 bases and the J gene lost 0 bases, with 7 bases spanning the gap. CDR3 in amino acids: CATSDKTANYGYTF. The CDR3 region has the DNA TGTGCCACCAGTGATAAGACAGCTAACTATGGCTACACCTTC.